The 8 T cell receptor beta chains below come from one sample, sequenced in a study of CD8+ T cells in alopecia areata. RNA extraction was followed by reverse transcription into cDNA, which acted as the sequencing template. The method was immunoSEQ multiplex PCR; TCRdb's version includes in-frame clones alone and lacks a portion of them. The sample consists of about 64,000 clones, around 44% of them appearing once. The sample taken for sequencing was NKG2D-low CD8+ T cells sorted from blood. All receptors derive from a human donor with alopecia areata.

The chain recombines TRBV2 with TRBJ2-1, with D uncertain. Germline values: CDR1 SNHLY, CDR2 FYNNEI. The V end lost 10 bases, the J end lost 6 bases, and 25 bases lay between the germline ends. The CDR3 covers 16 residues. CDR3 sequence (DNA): TGTGCCAAAACGAACCTGGGCAGTCTGCAGCCCAATGAGCAGTTCTTC. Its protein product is CAKTNLGSLQPNEQFF.

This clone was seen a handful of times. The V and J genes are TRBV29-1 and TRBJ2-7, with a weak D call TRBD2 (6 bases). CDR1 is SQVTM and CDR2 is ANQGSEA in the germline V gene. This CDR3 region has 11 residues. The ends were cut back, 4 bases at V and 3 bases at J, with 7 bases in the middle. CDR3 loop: CSVGRDYEQYF. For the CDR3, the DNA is TGCAGCGTTGGGAGGGACTACGAGCAGTACTTC.

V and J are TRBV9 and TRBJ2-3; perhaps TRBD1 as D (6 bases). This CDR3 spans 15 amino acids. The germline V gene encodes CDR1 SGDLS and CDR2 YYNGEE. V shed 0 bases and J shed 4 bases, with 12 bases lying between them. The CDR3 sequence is CASSVEAGVADTQYF. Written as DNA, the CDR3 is TGTGCCAGCAGCGTAGAAGCAGGGGTGGCAGATACGCAGTATTTT.

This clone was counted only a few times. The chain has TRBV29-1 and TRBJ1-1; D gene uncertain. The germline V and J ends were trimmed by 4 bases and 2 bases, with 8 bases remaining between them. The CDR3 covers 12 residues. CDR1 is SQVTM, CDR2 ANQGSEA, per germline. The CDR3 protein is CSVGQPNTEAFF. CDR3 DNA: TGCAGCGTTGGCCAGCCAAACACTGAAGCTTTCTTT.

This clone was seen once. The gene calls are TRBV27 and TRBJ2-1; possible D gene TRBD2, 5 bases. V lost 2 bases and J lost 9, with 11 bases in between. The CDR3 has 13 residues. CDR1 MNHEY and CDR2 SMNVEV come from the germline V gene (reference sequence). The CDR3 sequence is CASSLRGPSEQFF. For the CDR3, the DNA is TGTGCCAGCAGTTTACGCGGGCCCTCTGAGCAGTTCTTC.

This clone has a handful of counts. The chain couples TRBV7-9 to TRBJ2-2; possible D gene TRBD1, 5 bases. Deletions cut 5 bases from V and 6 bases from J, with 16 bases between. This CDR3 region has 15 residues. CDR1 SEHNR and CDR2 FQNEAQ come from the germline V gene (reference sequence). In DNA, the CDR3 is TGTGCCAGCAGCCCCAACCTCAGGGCGTCCGGGGAGCTGTTTTTT. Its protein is CASSPNLRASGELFF. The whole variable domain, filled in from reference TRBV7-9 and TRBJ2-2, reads DTGVSQNPRHKITKRGQNVTFRCDPISEHNRLYWYRQTLGQGPEFLTYFQNEAQLEKSRLLSDRFSAERPKGSFSTLEIQRTEQGDSAMYLCASSPNLRASGELFFGEGSRLTVL.

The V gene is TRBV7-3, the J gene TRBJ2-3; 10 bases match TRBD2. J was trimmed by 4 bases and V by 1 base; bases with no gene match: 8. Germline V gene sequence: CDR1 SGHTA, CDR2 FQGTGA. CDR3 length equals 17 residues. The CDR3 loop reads CASSLRAAGLAADTQYF. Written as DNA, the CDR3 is TGTGCCAGCAGCTTAAGGGCAGCTGGACTAGCGGCAGATACGCAGTATTTT. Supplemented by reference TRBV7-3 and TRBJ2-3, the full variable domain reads GAGVSQTPSNKVTEKGKYVELRCDPISGHTALYWYRQSLGQGPEFLIYFQGTGAADDSGLPNDRFFAVRPEGSVSTLKIQRTERGDSAVYLCASSLRAAGLAADTQYFGPGTRLTVL.

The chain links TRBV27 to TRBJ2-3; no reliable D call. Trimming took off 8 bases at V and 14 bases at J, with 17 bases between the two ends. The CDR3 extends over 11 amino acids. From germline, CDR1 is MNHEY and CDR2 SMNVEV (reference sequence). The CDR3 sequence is CASRQGRPLYF. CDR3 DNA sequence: TGTGCCAGCCGACAAGGACGTCCCCTGTATTTT.